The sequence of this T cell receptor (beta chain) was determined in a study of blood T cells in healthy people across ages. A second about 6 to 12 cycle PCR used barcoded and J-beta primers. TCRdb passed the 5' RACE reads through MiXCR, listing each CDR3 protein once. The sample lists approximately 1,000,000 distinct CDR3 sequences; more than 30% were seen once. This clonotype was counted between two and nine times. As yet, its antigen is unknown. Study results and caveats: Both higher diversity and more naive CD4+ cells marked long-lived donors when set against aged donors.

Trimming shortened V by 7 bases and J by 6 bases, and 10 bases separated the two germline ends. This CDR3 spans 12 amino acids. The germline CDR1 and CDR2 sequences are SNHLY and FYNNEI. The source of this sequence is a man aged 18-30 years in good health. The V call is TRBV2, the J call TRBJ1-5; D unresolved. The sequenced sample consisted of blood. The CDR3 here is CASKNEGQPQHF. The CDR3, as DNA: TGTGCCAGCAAAAACGAGGGTCAGCCCCAGCATTTT.